Listed here are 14 T cell receptor beta chains from one sample, sequenced in a study of shared clonotypes between healthy human individuals (dated by TCRdb to 2020 to 2021). Library prep was done by the immunoSEQ multiplex PCR assay. Entries here come from immuneACCESS through TCRdb and include only in-frame sequences with V and J called. Some clones fail to appear in such tables; in the studies checked, an unresolved V gene covers under half of the shortfall, and the cause of the remainder is unknown. The sample data list about 1.5 million clones, and 98% of these were observed just once. The ten top clones hold about 0.45% of the sample. The sequenced sample was naive CD4+ T cells sorted from blood. Per the publication, the cell subset or site label means: CD45RA+ positively selected. The receptors were sampled from a man younger than 40 in good health.

Concerning this clone: The sample contains more than one DNA sequence encoding this CDR3. The rearrangement uses TRBV7-9 and TRBJ2-1; weak D call: TRBD2 (6 bases). CDR1 and CDR2 (germline): SEHNR, FQNEAQ (reference sequence). V gave up 1 base and J gave up 0 bases, with 10 bases separating them. This CDR3 contains 16 residues. The CDR3: CASSLGLGSSYNEQFF. The CDR3 DNA follows: TGTGCCAGCAGCTTAGGGCTCGGGAGCTCCTACAATGAGCAGTTCTTC.

This rearrangement joins TRBV6-5 to TRBJ1-3; 8 bases line up with TRBD1. The CDR3 runs 13 residues. Germline trimming cut 6 bases from V and 5 bases from J; bases unmatched to any gene: 3. Germline CDR1 and CDR2: MNHEY and SVGAGI. Written as DNA, the CDR3 is TGTGCCAGCAGGGGACAGGCTAGAAACACCATATATTTT. Protein: CASRGQARNTIYF.

The J gene is TRBJ1-1, the V gene TRBV7-9; D is unclear. The germline V gene has CDR1 SEHNR and CDR2 FQNEAQ (reference sequence). Trimming pared 5 bases from V and 0 bases from J, leaving 13 bases between. This CDR3 has 15 amino acids. The CDR3 coding sequence is TGTGCCAGCAGCCGCCTCTCCCATATGAACACTGAAGCTTTCTTT. It translates to CASSRLSHMNTEAFF.

The chain has TRBV10-2 and TRBJ2-5; 12 bases fit TRBD2. CDR3 length: 15 amino acids. Trimming took 4 bases from V and 7 from J; bases not matched to a gene: 7. The germline V gene encodes CDR1 WSHSY and CDR2 SAAADI. The DNA of the CDR3 is TGCGCCAGCAGTGCCGGGACTAGCGGGTTAGGGACCCAGTACTTC. This encodes CASSAGTSGLGTQYF.

The chain recombines TRBV9 with TRBJ2-3; D unclear. Germline CDR1 is SGDLS and CDR2 is YYNGEE. V was trimmed by 0 bases and J by 9 bases, leaving 11 bases between them. The CDR3 totals 13 residues. This CDR3 is CASSVAHGETQYF. The CDR3 nucleotides are TGTGCCAGCAGCGTAGCTCATGGAGAAACGCAGTATTTT.

This clone occurred once. This chain links TRBV5-1 with TRBJ2-3; D not certain. The CDR3 covers 14 residues. V was trimmed by 0 bases and J by 2 bases, leaving 7 bases between them. Germline V CDR1 and CDR2: SGHRS, YFSETQ. CDR3 sequence reads: CASSLGADTDTQYF. DNA for the CDR3: TGCGCCAGCAGCTTGGGGGCGGACACAGATACGCAGTATTTT.

This chain joins TRBV10-3 and TRBJ2-1; D gene unclear. CDR3 length: 13 residues. Germline assignment: CDR1 ENHRY and CDR2 SYGVKD. The ends were cut back, 8 bases at V and 8 bases at J, with 16 bases in the middle. In DNA form, the CDR3 reads TGTGCCATCTCTCCTTCGCCGGTCGATGAGCAGTTCTTC. Translated, it gives CAISPSPVDEQFF.

This chain joins TRBV27 and TRBJ2-1, with 9 bases matching TRBD1. This CDR3 comprises 15 residues. Germline V gives CDR1 MNHEY, CDR2 SMNVEV (reference sequence). Trimming took 3 bases from V and 2 from J; bases not matched to a gene: 2. The CDR3 protein is CASSLGDRAYNEQFF. CDR3 in DNA: TGTGCCAGCAGTTTGGGGGACAGGGCCTACAATGAGCAGTTCTTC.

The gene calls are TRBV10-2 and TRBJ2-7; D gene ambiguous. V was cut by 4 bases and J by 6 bases, with 13 bases left in between. CDR1 is WSHSY, CDR2 SAAADI, per germline. The CDR3 sequence is 13 residues long. The CDR3 DNA follows: TGCGCCAGCAGTGCGTTTACCCCTCTCGAGCAGTACTTC. It is translated as CASSAFTPLEQYF.

The chain is built from TRBV25-1 and TRBJ1-1, with no clear D. CDR1 and CDR2 from the germline V gene are MGHDK and SYGVNS. The length of the CDR3 is 17 residues. V was clipped by 3 bases and J by 10 bases, with 27 bases between them. Written as DNA, the CDR3 is TGTGCCAGCAGTGATAAGATCCTCAGGCGGGAGGCTTTGGGAGCTTTCTTT. It translates to CASSDKILRREALGAFF.

The chain has TRBV5-4 and TRBJ2-5; tentatively, D is TRBD2 (5 bases). The V and J ends lost 5 bases and 1 base respectively, with 12 bases between them. Germline loops: CDR1 SGHNT, CDR2 YYREEE (reference sequence). The CDR3 is 14 residues long. CDR3 sequence reads: CASSTAARQETQYF. As DNA, the CDR3 is TGTGCCAGCAGTACAGCGGCTCGCCAAGAGACCCAGTACTTC. The variable domain in full, completed from reference TRBV5-4 and TRBJ2-5, reads ETGVTQSPTHLIKTRGQQVTLRCSSQSGHNTVSWYQQALGQGPQFIFQYYREEENGRGNFPPRFSGLQFPNYSSELNVNALELDDSALYLCASSTAARQETQYFGPGTRLLVL.

V is TRBV28 and J is TRBJ2-7; tentative D call: TRBD1 (5 bases). Per the germline V gene, CDR1 is MDHEN and CDR2 is SYDVKM. The CDR3 runs 14 residues. Trimming took 5 bases from V and 2 from J, leaving 13 bases between them. CDR3 sequence reads: CASSRPKGTYEQYF. DNA of the CDR3: TGTGCCAGCAGTCGCCCAAAGGGGACCTACGAGCAGTACTTC.

This chain uses TRBV28 with TRBJ2-3; D might be TRBD1 or TRBD2, each matching 6 bases. Germline lookup yields CDR1 MDHEN and CDR2 SYDVKM. This CDR3 has 13 amino acids. Trimming removed 6 bases from V and 4 bases from J, with 11 bases in between. CDR3 nucleotides: TGTGCCAGCAGGGAGGGACACCCAGATACGCAGTATTTT. Amino acid sequence: CASREGHPDTQYF.

Of note for this clone: Other DNA sequences within the sample encode an identical CDR3. V and J are TRBV7-9 and TRBJ1-1; D not certain. The CDR3 totals 13 residues. Germline CDR1 SEHNR, CDR2 FQNEAQ (reference sequence). V was shortened by 1 base and J by 1 base, with 4 bases between the two germline ends. The CDR3 nucleotides are TGTGCCAGCAGCTTAGGATCGAACACTGAAGCTTTCTTT. Amino acids: CASSLGSNTEAFF.